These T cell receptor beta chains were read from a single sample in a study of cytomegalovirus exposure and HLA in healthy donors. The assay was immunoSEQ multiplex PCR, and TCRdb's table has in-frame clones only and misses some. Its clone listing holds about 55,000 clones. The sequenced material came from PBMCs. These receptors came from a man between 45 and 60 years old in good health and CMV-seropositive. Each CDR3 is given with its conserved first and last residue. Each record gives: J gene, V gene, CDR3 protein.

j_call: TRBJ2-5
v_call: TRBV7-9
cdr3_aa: CASSLPGDRGSTQYF

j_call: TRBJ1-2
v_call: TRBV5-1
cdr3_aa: CASSPDRGLYEGYTF

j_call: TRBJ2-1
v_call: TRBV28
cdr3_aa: CASRPRIGRGNNEQFF

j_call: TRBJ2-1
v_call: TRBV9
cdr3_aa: CASSVAGDRPYNEQFF

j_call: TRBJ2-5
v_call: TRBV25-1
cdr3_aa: CASSKRQNQETQYF

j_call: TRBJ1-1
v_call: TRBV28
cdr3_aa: CASGGTEAFF

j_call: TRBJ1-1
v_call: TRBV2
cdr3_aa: CASSDRGPTVTEAFF

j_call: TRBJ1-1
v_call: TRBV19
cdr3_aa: CASSIGGVGQGVEAFF

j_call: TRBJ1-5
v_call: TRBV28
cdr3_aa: CASRSAPRGGQPQHF

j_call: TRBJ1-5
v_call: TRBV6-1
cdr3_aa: CASSDQVFTDYSNQPQHF

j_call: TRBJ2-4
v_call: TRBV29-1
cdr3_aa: CSAVPGAKNIQYF

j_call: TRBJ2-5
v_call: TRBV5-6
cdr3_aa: CASSLRETQYF

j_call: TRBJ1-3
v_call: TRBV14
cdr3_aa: CASGHYSGNTIYF

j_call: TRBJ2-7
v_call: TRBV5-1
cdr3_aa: CASSWAGTSGSSYEQYF

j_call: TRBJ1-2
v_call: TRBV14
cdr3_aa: CASSQIQGAPYGYTF

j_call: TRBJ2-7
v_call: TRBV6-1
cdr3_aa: CASSEGRYEQYF

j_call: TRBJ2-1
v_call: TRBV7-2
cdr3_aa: CASSPTSGAYNEQFF

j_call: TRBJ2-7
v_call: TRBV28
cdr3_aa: CASRTWTGARFEQYF

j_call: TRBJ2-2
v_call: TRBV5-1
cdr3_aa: CASSSRTSQPGELFF

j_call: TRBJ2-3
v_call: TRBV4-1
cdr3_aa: CASSPLAGLSTDTQYF

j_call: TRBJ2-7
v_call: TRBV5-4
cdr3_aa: CASSLGQGLYF

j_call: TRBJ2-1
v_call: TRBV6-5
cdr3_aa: CASSYSRGSSYNEQFF

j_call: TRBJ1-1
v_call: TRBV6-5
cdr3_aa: CASSSGLNTEAFF

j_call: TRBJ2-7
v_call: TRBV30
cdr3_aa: CAYDRGGDEQYF

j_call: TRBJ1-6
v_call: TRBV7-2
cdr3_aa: CASSPYSPDTEPLHF

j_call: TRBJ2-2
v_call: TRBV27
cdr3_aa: CASGERLGTGELFF

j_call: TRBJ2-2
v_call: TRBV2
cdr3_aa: CASIGHTGELFF

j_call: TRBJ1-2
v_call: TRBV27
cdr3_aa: CASSSLGSSSYGYTF

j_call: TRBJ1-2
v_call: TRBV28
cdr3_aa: CASSLAVEHGYTF

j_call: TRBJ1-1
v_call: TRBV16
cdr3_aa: CASSPQPGTGGEAFF

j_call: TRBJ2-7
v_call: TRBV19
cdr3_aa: CASSHAGISYEQYF

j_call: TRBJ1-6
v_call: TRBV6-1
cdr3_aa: CASSEVYLTPSSLHF

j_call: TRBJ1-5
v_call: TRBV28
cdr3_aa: CASSGGIVYQPQHF